The rows below give T cell receptor beta chains drawn from one sample of a study of the immune and genomic landscape of osteosarcoma. Generated by immunoSEQ multiplex PCR, the TCRdb table keeps only in-frame clones and is missing some. Found here are approximately 4,600 clones, roughly 77% of them singletons; the top ten hold approximately 16%. Sample: osteosarcoma tumor tissue from the femur. The receptors were sampled from a human donor with osteosarcoma. CDR3s leave out the opening cysteine and the closing phenylalanine or tryptophan. Each record gives: D gene, J gene, V gene, CDR3 protein. The D gene is left open where the match is weak.

d_gene: TRBD2
j_gene: TRBJ2-1
v_gene: TRBV13
CDR3aa: ASSRSGTYNEQF

d_gene: NA
j_gene: TRBJ1-2
v_gene: TRBV7-2
CDR3aa: ASTRVGYGYT

d_gene: TRBD2
j_gene: TRBJ2-7
v_gene: TRBV4-1
CDR3aa: ASSQVLAGAAKQY

d_gene: TRBD1
j_gene: TRBJ2-7
v_gene: TRBV6-6
CDR3aa: ASSYSFGQDSYEQY

d_gene: NA
j_gene: TRBJ2-2
v_gene: TRBV28
CDR3aa: ASSLLTGRANTGELF

d_gene: TRBD2
j_gene: TRBJ2-5
v_gene: TRBV19
CDR3aa: ASRGGNGETQY

d_gene: TRBD1
j_gene: TRBJ1-1
v_gene: TRBV28
CDR3aa: ASSSDRVPAEAF

d_gene: TRBD1
j_gene: TRBJ1-4
v_gene: TRBV27
CDR3aa: ASRQGAMISSPNEKLF

d_gene: NA
j_gene: TRBJ2-7
v_gene: TRBV21-1
CDR3aa: ASSNKRDGGSYEQY

d_gene: TRBD1
j_gene: TRBJ1-4
v_gene: TRBV6-1
CDR3aa: ASQTGGAGEKLF

d_gene: TRBD2
j_gene: TRBJ2-5
v_gene: TRBV14
CDR3aa: ASSQDSSLAGALMLETQY

d_gene: NA
j_gene: TRBJ2-7
v_gene: TRBV11-2
CDR3aa: ASSLGGPYEQY

d_gene: TRBD1
j_gene: TRBJ1-5
v_gene: TRBV15
CDR3aa: ATSGDRATSQH

d_gene: NA
j_gene: TRBJ2-5
v_gene: TRBV7-2
CDR3aa: ASSLYGTHETQY

d_gene: TRBD2
j_gene: TRBJ2-1
v_gene: TRBV10-3
CDR3aa: AIRGGGLAGSYNEQF

d_gene: TRBD2
j_gene: TRBJ2-1
v_gene: TRBV28
CDR3aa: ASSGHGLAGNEQF

d_gene: NA
j_gene: TRBJ2-2
v_gene: TRBV19
CDR3aa: ASSMEWDLNTGELF

d_gene: TRBD1
j_gene: TRBJ2-7
v_gene: TRBV30
CDR3aa: AWSSGTAVGGSY

d_gene: NA
j_gene: TRBJ1-5
v_gene: TRBV19
CDR3aa: ASSIAYGNQPQH

d_gene: NA
j_gene: TRBJ2-3
v_gene: TRBV7-2
CDR3aa: ASSFISTDTQY

d_gene: NA
j_gene: TRBJ1-2
v_gene: TRBV4-1
CDR3aa: ASSQERGRNYGYT

d_gene: TRBD1
j_gene: TRBJ1-2
v_gene: TRBV28
CDR3aa: ASSSTTGRGGGGYT

d_gene: NA
j_gene: TRBJ2-4
v_gene: TRBV19
CDR3aa: ASSIALGLAKNIQY

d_gene: NA
j_gene: TRBJ2-7
v_gene: TRBV4-1
CDR3aa: ASSHGISGYEQY

d_gene: NA
j_gene: TRBJ2-6
v_gene: TRBV5-1
CDR3aa: ASSRRGFPGANVLT

d_gene: NA
j_gene: TRBJ2-1
v_gene: TRBV16
CDR3aa: ASSQGGAAEQF

d_gene: NA
j_gene: TRBJ2-7
v_gene: TRBV27
CDR3aa: ASSPSYYEEQY

d_gene: NA
j_gene: TRBJ2-5
v_gene: TRBV18
CDR3aa: ASSPLAGTQY

d_gene: NA
j_gene: TRBJ2-6
v_gene: TRBV5-8
CDR3aa: ASSLIMGANVLT

d_gene: NA
j_gene: TRBJ2-3
v_gene: TRBV28
CDR3aa: ASSFGPDLDTQY

d_gene: NA
j_gene: TRBJ2-1
v_gene: TRBV6-5
CDR3aa: ASSLILGDEQF

d_gene: NA
j_gene: TRBJ1-3
v_gene: TRBV28
CDR3aa: ASRSWGSGNTIY

d_gene: NA
j_gene: TRBJ2-4
v_gene: TRBV28
CDR3aa: ASSLQGRGNIQY

d_gene: NA
j_gene: TRBJ1-5
v_gene: TRBV4-1
CDR3aa: ASSQDLGPVNQPQH

d_gene: NA
j_gene: TRBJ2-3
v_gene: TRBV15
CDR3aa: ATSIDSGGARTQY

d_gene: NA
j_gene: TRBJ1-1
v_gene: TRBV12-5
CDR3aa: ASGSPSF

d_gene: TRBD2
j_gene: TRBJ2-1
v_gene: TRBV27
CDR3aa: ASSKRTGTSGRGSSYNEQF

d_gene: NA
j_gene: TRBJ1-1
v_gene: TRBV6-5
CDR3aa: ASSYDTGLEAF

d_gene: TRBD2
j_gene: TRBJ2-1
v_gene: TRBV9
CDR3aa: ASSVLAGANNEQF

d_gene: TRBD2
j_gene: TRBJ2-2
v_gene: TRBV19
CDR3aa: ASSLTAGGPTGELF

d_gene: TRBD2
j_gene: TRBJ2-1
v_gene: TRBV29-1
CDR3aa: SVDALGGLAGGWYNEQF

d_gene: NA
j_gene: TRBJ1-2
v_gene: TRBV11-2
CDR3aa: ASSPAWGASYGYT

d_gene: NA
j_gene: TRBJ2-7
v_gene: TRBV19
CDR3aa: ASSGQRSLQY

d_gene: NA
j_gene: TRBJ2-6
v_gene: TRBV7-9
CDR3aa: ASSFSGGSGANVLT

d_gene: NA
j_gene: TRBJ1-4
v_gene: TRBV19
CDR3aa: ASSRQGINREKLF

d_gene: TRBD1
j_gene: TRBJ2-7
v_gene: TRBV29-1
CDR3aa: SVGAGTEDYEQY

d_gene: NA
j_gene: TRBJ1-3
v_gene: TRBV5-1
CDR3aa: ASSSGGGAGNTIY

d_gene: NA
j_gene: TRBJ2-7
v_gene: TRBV9
CDR3aa: ASSVGSGSGAYEQY

d_gene: NA
j_gene: TRBJ2-7
v_gene: TRBV6-4
CDR3aa: ASSDPMTSSSYEQY

d_gene: TRBD1
j_gene: TRBJ1-1
v_gene: TRBV7-2
CDR3aa: ASSHPSGYRGNTEAF

d_gene: TRBD2
j_gene: TRBJ2-5
v_gene: TRBV5-5
CDR3aa: ASSFTSDQETQY

d_gene: TRBD2
j_gene: TRBJ2-5
v_gene: TRBV5-1
CDR3aa: ASSLRLAGEETQY

d_gene: TRBD2
j_gene: TRBJ2-7
v_gene: TRBV19
CDR3aa: ASSIGLAEYYEQY

d_gene: TRBD2
j_gene: TRBJ2-2
v_gene: TRBV6-4
CDR3aa: ASSELGGPTGELF